The 23 T cell receptor beta chains below were found in one sample sequenced in a study of shared clonotypes between healthy human individuals. The naive CD8 population came from CD45RO-negative cells selected for CCR7, without terminally differentiated effector memory CD45RA+ cells. The repertoire was sequenced with immunoSEQ multiplex PCR; TCRdb's copy has only in-frame clones and lacks some. The table has roughly 2,000,000 clones, about 94% seen once. Sequencing used naive CD8+ T cells from PBMCs. The receptors were gathered from a man between 18 and 35 years old in good health. Some clones in this sample may be carry-over from other donors' samples.

The rearrangement links TRBV29-1 to TRBJ1-2; D perhaps matches TRBD1 (5 bases). Germline V gene sequence: CDR1 SQVTM, CDR2 ANQGSEA. Trimming shortened V by 4 bases and J by 6 bases, and 6 bases separated the two germline ends. This CDR3 is built from 10 residues. The CDR3 coding sequence is TGCAGCGTTGTAGGGGATGGCTACACCTTC. This gives the protein CSVVGDGYTF.

The chain links TRBV9 to TRBJ2-7; 7 positions agree with TRBD2. Germline values: CDR1 SGDLS, CDR2 YYNGEE. The CDR3 loop spans 15 amino acids. The V segment lost 0 bases and the J segment 5 bases; nucleotides outside the gene matches: 8. The CDR3 is CASSVGGGPMNEQYF. DNA for the CDR3: TGTGCCAGCAGCGTAGGGGGAGGGCCAATGAACGAGCAGTACTTC.

The V call is TRBV29-1, the J call TRBJ2-7, with 7 bases fitting TRBD1. The germline V gene encodes CDR1 SQVTM and CDR2 ANQGSEA. This CDR3 is 12 amino acids long. V trimming: 8 bases; J trimming: 3 bases; junction bases outside the gene matches: 7. The CDR3 reads CSIRRGIYEQYF. The CDR3, as DNA: TGCAGCATCCGCAGGGGGATCTACGAGCAGTACTTC.

The chain combines TRBV5-1 with TRBJ2-7; possible D gene TRBD2, 6 bases. The CDR3 totals 17 residues. Trimming shortened V by 0 bases and J by 0 bases, and 16 bases separated the two germline ends. From germline, CDR1 is SGHRS and CDR2 YFSETQ. The CDR3 spells CASSLEPAGFFSYEQYF. Written as DNA, the CDR3 is TGCGCCAGCAGCTTGGAGCCAGCGGGTTTCTTCTCCTACGAGCAGTACTTC.

This clone came up once. Within the sample, other DNA sequences also encode this same CDR3. Here the CDR3 reads CASSFRAGELFF. The CDR3 nucleotides read TGTGCCAGCAGCTTTCGGGCCGGGGAGCTGTTTTTT. The chain couples TRBV5-6 to TRBJ2-2; D unresolved. The CDR3 spans 12 residues. Germline-derived CDR1 and CDR2 are SGHDT and YYEEEE. Trimming removed 2 bases at V and 6 bases at J, with 5 bases between.

The gene calls are TRBV4-3 and TRBJ2-3; no clear D. Germline V lookup: CDR1 LGHNA, CDR2 YSLEER. V was trimmed by 0 bases and J by 0 bases, leaving 7 bases between them. The CDR3 contains 15 residues. CDR3 coding DNA: TGCGCCAGCAGCCAAGATTCGGATAGCACAGATACGCAGTATTTT. Translating gives CASSQDSDSTDTQYF.

The chain joins TRBV2 to TRBJ2-1, with TRBD2 as a possible D gene (6 bases). This CDR3 has 13 amino acids. Trimming removed 11 bases from V and 6 bases from J, with 17 bases in between. Germline loops: CDR1 SNHLY, CDR2 FYNNEI. CDR3 nucleotides: TGTGCCGCCCTAAGACTAGACCCCAATGAGCAGTTCTTC. It codes for CAALRLDPNEQFF.

V usage is TRBV5-6 and J usage is TRBJ2-7; D not certain. This CDR3 spans 14 amino acids. The V gene's germline CDR1 is SGHDT and CDR2 YYEEEE. V lost 4 bases, J lost 0 bases, and 11 bases lay in between. This CDR3 reads CASSPDPSSYEQYF. CDR3 coding DNA: TGTGCCAGCAGCCCGGACCCGAGCTCCTACGAGCAGTACTTC.

V usage is TRBV7-6 and J usage is TRBJ2-1; D might be TRBD2 (6 bases). The CDR3 loop spans 14 amino acids. V was trimmed by 0 bases and J by 9 bases, leaving 12 bases between them. Germline V lookup: CDR1 SGHVS, CDR2 FNYEAQ. As DNA, the CDR3 is TGTGCCAGCAGCTTAGCGGGCGGGACGGGTGAGCAGTTCTTC. Residues: CASSLAGGTGEQFF.

The rearrangement joins TRBV6-1 to TRBJ1-1, with a tentative D call TRBD1 (6 bases). Germline V gene sequence: CDR1 MNHNS, CDR2 SASEGT. V shed 1 base and J shed 3 bases, with 15 bases lying between them. The CDR3 loop spans 16 amino acids. CDR3 loop: CASSEEPRGAHTEAFF. The DNA of the CDR3 is TGTGCCAGCAGTGAAGAACCCCGGGGGGCGCACACTGAAGCTTTCTTT.

This clone was detected once. The rearrangement uses TRBV5-1 and TRBJ2-3; D is undetermined. The germline V and J ends were trimmed by 4 bases and 2 bases, with 8 bases remaining between them. This CDR3 spans 13 amino acids. Germline V lookup: CDR1 SGHRS, CDR2 YFSETQ. CDR3 bases: TGCGCCAGCAGCGCTGAGAACACAGATACGCAGTATTTT. Protein sequence: CASSAENTDTQYF.

The chain recombines TRBV18 with TRBJ2-5; tentative D call: TRBD2 (6 bases). Germline V gives CDR1 KGHSH, CDR2 LQKENI. This CDR3 region has 13 residues. V was shortened by 1 base and J by 4 bases, with 7 bases between the two germline ends. CDR3 DNA sequence: TGTGCCAGCTCACCACGGAGGGGAGAGACCCAGTACTTC. The encoded protein is CASSPRRGETQYF.

This clone was found once. V and J are TRBV27 and TRBJ2-1, with 11 bases aligning to TRBD2. Trimming cost V 5 bases and J 10 bases; bases outside gene matches: 16. Germline V gives CDR1 MNHEY, CDR2 SMNVEV (reference sequence). The CDR3 is 17 amino acids. DNA of the CDR3: TGTGCCAGCAGTCTCCCCAGACTAGCGGGATCTTTGGGGGAGCAGTTCTTC. Translated: CASSLPRLAGSLGEQFF.

The rearrangement uses TRBV7-9 and TRBJ1-4, with TRBD1 as a possible D gene (5 bases). The CDR3 has 17 residues. Trimming stripped 4 bases from V and 2 bases from J, with 17 bases between. Germline CDR1 is SEHNR and CDR2 is FQNEAQ (reference sequence). CDR3 in DNA: TGTGCCAGCAGCTCAAACCGCATCGACAGTACTAATGAAAAACTGTTTTTT. Its translation: CASSSNRIDSTNEKLFF.

Concerning this clone itself: Other DNA sequences from this sample encode an identical CDR3 as well. The V call is TRBV7-9, the J call TRBJ1-5; possible D gene TRBD1, 5 bases. Germline V lookup: CDR1 SEHNR, CDR2 FQNEAQ (reference sequence). The CDR3 extends over 14 amino acids. The V gene lost 0 bases and the J gene lost 4 bases, with 7 bases spanning the gap. The CDR3 here is CASSLAPGNQPQHF. In DNA form, the CDR3 reads TGTGCCAGCAGCTTAGCTCCAGGGAATCAGCCCCAGCATTTT.

About this clone: This CDR3 is also generated by other DNA sequences in the sample. The chain links TRBV7-9 to TRBJ2-5, with D unresolved. The V gene's germline CDR1 is SEHNR and CDR2 FQNEAQ (reference sequence). Trimming left V 6 bases short and J 2 bases short, with 1 base between. This CDR3 region has 10 residues. The CDR3 DNA reads as TGTGCCAGCAGTCAAGAGACCCAGTACTTC. It translates to CASSQETQYF.

The V call is TRBV29-1, the J call TRBJ1-2; D is unclear. The length of the CDR3 is 11 residues. The germline gives CDR1 SQVTM, CDR2 ANQGSEA. V was cut by 4 bases and J by 10 bases, with 13 bases left in between. The CDR3 loop reads CSVVVGVDYTF. CDR3 coding DNA: TGCAGCGTTGTGGTTGGGGTTGACTACACCTTC.

The chain recombines TRBV27 with TRBJ2-1, with D possibly matching TRBD2 (5 bases). The CDR3 covers 19 residues. Germline V lookup: CDR1 MNHEY, CDR2 SMNVEV (reference sequence). The V end was cut by 7 bases, the J end by 2 bases, with 27 bases between. The CDR3 sequence is CASTSLEAALGRTYNEQFF. The DNA for the CDR3 is TGTGCCAGCACGTCACTAGAAGCGGCTCTCGGAAGGACCTACAATGAGCAGTTCTTC.

The V call is TRBV28, the J call TRBJ2-3; D possibly matches TRBD1 or TRBD2 (5 bases each). The V and J ends lost 6 bases and 5 bases respectively, with 18 bases between them. Germline values: CDR1 MDHEN, CDR2 SYDVKM. The CDR3 is made up of 15 amino acids. CDR3 region: CASSSPPGPGDTQYF. CDR3 sequence (DNA): TGTGCCAGCAGCTCCCCCCCGGGGCCGGGAGATACGCAGTATTTT.

This clone is a singleton in its sample. The J gene is TRBJ1-1, the V gene TRBV29-1, with D unclear. Looked up from germline, CDR1 is SQVTM and CDR2 is ANQGSEA. Deletions cut 4 bases from V and 5 bases from J, with 14 bases between. The CDR3 length is 13 residues. The CDR3 nucleotides read TGCAGCGTTGTGGACCCCCTTTCGACTGAAGCTTTCTTT. Translated, it gives CSVVDPLSTEAFF.

As DNA, the CDR3 is TGTGCCAGCAGCCAAGTGGTTTACGTCAAGAGACTAGCGGGAGCCCACAATGAGCAGTTCTTC. Its translation: CASSQVVYVKRLAGAHNEQFF. The chain carries TRBV14 and TRBJ2-1; 12 bases agree with TRBD2. The CDR3 is made up of 21 amino acids. J was trimmed by 5 bases and V by 1 base; bases with no gene match: 18. Germline V CDR1 and CDR2: SGHDN, FVKESK.

This chain connects TRBV4-1 to TRBJ2-1, with unresolved D. Germline-derived CDR1 and CDR2 are MGHRA and YSYEKL. The CDR3 length is 14 residues. Between the trimmed V and J ends, which lost 5 bases and 0 bases, there was a span of 8 bases. The CDR3 region has the DNA TGCGCCAGCAGCGGAGAAAGCTCCTACAATGAGCAGTTCTTC. It yields the protein CASSGESSYNEQFF.

The CDR3 is CASTGGAGGTEAFF. CDR3 DNA sequence: TGTGCCAGCACGGGGGGAGCGGGTGGCACTGAAGCTTTCTTT. The chain couples TRBV9 to TRBJ1-1; TRBD1 might be the D (5 bases). The CDR3 length is 14 residues. V lost 6 bases and J 4 bases, leaving 16 bases between the germline ends. The germline V gene has CDR1 SGDLS and CDR2 YYNGEE.